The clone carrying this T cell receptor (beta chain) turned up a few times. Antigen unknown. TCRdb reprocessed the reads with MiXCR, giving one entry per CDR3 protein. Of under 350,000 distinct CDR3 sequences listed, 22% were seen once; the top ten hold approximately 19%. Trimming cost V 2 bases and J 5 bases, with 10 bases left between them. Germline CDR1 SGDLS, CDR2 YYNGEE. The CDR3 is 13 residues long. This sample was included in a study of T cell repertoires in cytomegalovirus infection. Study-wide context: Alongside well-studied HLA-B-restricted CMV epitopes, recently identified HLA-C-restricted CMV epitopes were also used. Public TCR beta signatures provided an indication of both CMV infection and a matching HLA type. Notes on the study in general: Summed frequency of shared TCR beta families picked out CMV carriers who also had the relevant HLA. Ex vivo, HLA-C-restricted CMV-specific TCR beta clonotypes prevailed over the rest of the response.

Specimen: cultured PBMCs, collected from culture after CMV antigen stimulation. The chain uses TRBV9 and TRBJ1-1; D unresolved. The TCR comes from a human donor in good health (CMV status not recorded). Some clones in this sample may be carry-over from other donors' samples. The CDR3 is CASSVVGKTEAFF. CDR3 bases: TGTGCCAGCAGCGTTGTCGGTAAGACTGAAGCTTTCTTT.